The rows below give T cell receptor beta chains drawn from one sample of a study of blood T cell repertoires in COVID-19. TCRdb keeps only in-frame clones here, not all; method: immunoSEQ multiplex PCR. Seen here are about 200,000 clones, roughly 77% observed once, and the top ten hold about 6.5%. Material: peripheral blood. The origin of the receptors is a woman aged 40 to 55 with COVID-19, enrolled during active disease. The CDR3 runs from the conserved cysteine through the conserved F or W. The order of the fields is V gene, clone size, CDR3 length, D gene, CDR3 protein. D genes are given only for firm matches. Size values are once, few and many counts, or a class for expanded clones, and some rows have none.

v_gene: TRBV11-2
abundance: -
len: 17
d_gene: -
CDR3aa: CASSLDPGSGAYNEQFF

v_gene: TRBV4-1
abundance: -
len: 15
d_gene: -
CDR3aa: CASSQESTVNQPQHF

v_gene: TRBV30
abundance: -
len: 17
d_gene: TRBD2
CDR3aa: CAWSVIIAGVQTGELFF

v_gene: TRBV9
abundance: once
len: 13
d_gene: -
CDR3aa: CASSPSTTGELFF

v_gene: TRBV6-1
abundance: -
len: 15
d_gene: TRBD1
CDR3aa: CASSEASQGASPLHF

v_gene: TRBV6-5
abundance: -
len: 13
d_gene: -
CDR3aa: CASSYIRQAEAFF

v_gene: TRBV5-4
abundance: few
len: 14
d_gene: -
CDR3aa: CASSPPYRITGYTF

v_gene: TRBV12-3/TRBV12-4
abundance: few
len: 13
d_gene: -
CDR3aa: CASTLGGPVEQFF

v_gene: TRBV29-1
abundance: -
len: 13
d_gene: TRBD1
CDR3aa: CSVAGTGAETQYF

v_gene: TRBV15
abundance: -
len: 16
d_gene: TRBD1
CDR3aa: CATSREGTGGGKTQYF

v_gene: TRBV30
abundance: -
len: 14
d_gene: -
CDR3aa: CAWSGTQRAETQYF

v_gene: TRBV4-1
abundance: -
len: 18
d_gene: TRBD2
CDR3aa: CASSQTLAGGSLTGELFF

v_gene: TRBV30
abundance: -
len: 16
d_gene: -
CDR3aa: CAWSFGFQKNGYEQYF

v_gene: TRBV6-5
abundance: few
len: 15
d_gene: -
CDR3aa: CASKTGVTSTDTQYF

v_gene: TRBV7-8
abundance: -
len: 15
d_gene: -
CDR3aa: CASSLTGLGTDTQYF

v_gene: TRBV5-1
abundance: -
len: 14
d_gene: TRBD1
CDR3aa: CASSWGQTNTEAFF

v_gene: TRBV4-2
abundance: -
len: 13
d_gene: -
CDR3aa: CASSQERGGKQYF

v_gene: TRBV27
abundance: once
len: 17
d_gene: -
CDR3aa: CASSPLDRPPNTGELFF

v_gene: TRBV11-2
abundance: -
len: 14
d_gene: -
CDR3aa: CASSSSFAGNEQFF

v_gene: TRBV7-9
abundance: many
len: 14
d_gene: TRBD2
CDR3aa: CASSYIAGQETQYF

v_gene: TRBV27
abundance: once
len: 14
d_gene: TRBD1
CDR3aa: CASSLKGQGAGYTF

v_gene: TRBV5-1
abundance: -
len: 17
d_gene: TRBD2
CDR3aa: CASGPRKASGGGNEQFF

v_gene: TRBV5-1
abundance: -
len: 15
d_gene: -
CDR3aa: CASSPLIEGRRGYTF

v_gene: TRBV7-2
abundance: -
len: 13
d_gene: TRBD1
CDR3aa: CASSWDRLGELFF

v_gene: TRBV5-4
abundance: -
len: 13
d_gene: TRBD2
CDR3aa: CASSTRGAGELFF

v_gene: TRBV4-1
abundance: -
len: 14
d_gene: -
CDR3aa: CASSPRELIDTQYF